This T cell receptor beta chain comes out of a study of CD8 T cells in Susac syndrome. Reverse transcription of about 0.5 to 1 ug RNA used random hexamers. The method of amplification for TCR beta CDR3 was immunoSEQ multiplex PCR, covering 54 Vbeta and 13 Jbeta. TCRdb recomputed calls from the immunoSEQ multiplex PCR reads with MiXCR, one row per CDR3 protein. The sample contains approximately 180,000 distinct CDR3 sequences, roughly 95% of which appear only once. Per germline, CDR1 SGDLS and CDR2 YYNGEE. The CDR3 contains 16 residues. V was clipped by 0 bases and J by 0 bases, with 12 bases between them.

The specimen was CD4+ T cells from PBMCs. This TCR was sampled from a human donor with multiple sclerosis. The V and J genes are TRBV9 and TRBJ1-1; D uncertain. CDR3 DNA: TGTGCCAGCAGCGTAGGGTCCGAAGGCCTGAACACTGAAGCTTTCTTT. Its translation is CASSVGSEGLNTEAFF. The variable domain in full, with the rest retrieved from reference TRBV9 and TRBJ1-1, is DSGVTQTPKHLITATGQRVTLRCSPRSGDLSVYWYQQSLDQGLQFLIQYYNGEERAKGNILERFSAQQFPDLHSELNLSSLELGDSALYFCASSVGSEGLNTEAFFGQGTRLTVV.